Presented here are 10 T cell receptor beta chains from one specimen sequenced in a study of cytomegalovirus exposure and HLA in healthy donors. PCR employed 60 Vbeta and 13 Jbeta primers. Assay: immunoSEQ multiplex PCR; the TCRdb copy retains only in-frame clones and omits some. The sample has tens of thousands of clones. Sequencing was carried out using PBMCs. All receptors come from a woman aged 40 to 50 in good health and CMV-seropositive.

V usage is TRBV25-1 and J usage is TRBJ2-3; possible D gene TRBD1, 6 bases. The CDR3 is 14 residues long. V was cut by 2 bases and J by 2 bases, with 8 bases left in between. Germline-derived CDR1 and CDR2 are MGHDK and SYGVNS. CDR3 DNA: TGTGCCAGCAGTGAAGGGGGCATCACAGATACGCAGTATTTT. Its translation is CASSEGGITDTQYF.

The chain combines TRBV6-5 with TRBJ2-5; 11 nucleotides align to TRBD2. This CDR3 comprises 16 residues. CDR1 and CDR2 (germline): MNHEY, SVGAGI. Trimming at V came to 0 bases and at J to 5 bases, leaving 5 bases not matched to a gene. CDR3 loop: CASSYSVSGRAETQYF. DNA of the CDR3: TGTGCCAGCAGTTACTCAGTTAGCGGGAGGGCCGAGACCCAGTACTTC.

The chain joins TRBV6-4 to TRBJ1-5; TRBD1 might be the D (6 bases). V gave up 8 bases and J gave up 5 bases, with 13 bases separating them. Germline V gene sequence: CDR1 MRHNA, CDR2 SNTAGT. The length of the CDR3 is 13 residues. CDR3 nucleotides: TGTGCCAGCTCCCTAGGGGGTGATCAGCCCCAGCATTTT. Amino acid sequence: CASSLGGDQPQHF.

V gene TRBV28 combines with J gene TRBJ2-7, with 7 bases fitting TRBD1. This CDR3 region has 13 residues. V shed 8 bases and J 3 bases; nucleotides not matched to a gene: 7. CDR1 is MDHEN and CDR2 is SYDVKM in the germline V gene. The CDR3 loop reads CASSGTDFYEQYF. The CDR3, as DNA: TGTGCCAGCTCGGGGACAGATTTCTACGAGCAGTACTTC.

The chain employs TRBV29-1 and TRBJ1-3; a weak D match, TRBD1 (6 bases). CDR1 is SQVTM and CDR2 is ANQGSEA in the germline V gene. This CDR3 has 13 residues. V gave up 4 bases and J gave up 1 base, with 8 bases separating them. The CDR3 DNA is TGCAGCGTTGGGGGACATTCTGGAAACACCATATATTTT. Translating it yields CSVGGHSGNTIYF.

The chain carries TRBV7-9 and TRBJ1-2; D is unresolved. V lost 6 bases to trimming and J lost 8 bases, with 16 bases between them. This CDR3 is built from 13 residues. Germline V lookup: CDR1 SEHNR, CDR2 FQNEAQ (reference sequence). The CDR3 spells CASSPTLGGGYTF. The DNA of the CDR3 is TGTGCCAGCAGTCCCACCCTAGGTGGGGGCTACACCTTC.

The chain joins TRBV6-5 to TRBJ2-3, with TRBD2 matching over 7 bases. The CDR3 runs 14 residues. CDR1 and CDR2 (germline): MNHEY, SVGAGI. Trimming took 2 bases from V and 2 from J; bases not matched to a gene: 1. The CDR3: CASSYGTTTDTQYF. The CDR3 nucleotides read TGTGCCAGCAGTTACGGGACTACCACAGATACGCAGTATTTT.

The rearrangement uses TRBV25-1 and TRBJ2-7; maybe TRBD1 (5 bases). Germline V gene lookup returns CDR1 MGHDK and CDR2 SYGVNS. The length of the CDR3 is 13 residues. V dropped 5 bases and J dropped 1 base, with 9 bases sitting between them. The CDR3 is CASSKGHSYEQYF. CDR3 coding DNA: TGTGCCAGCAGTAAAGGACATTCCTACGAGCAGTACTTC.

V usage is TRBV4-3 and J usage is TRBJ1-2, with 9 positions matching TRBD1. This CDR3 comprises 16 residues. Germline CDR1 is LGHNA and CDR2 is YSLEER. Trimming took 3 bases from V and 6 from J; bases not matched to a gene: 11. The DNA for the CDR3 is TGCGCCAGCAGCCAGCGACCGGGACAGGGTATCGATGGCTACACCTTC. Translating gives CASSQRPGQGIDGYTF.

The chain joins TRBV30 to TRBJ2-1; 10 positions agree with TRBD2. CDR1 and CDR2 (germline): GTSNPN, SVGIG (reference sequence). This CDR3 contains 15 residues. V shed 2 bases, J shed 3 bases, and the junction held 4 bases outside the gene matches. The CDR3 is CAWSIGLAVYNEQFF. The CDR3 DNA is TGTGCCTGGAGTATCGGACTAGCGGTCTACAATGAGCAGTTCTTC.